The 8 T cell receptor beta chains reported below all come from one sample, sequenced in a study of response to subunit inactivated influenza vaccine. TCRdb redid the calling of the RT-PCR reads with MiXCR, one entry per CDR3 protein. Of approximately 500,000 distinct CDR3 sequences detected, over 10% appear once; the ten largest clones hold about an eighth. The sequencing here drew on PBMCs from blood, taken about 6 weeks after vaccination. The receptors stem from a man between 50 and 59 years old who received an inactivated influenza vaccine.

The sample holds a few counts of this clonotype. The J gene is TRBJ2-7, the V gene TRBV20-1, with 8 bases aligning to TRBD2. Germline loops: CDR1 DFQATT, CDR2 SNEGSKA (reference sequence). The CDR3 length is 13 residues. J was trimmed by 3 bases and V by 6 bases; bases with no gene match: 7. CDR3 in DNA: TGCAGTGCCCGCGGGGGGCCCTTCTACGAGCAGTACTTC. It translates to CSARGGPFYEQYF.

CDR3 nucleotides: TGTGCCAGCAGCCGTAGAGAGGGACAGAAGAAGAACACTGAAGCTTTCTTT. Amino acids: CASSRREGQKKNTEAFF. The chain couples TRBV3-1 to TRBJ1-1; 7 nucleotides agree with TRBD1. Trimming at V came to 4 bases and at J to 1 base, leaving 12 bases not matched to a gene. CDR1 and CDR2 from the germline V gene are LGHDT and YNNKEL (reference sequence). The CDR3 is 17 residues long.

The DNA for the CDR3 is TGTGCCAGCTTGGCAGGGGGTATAGGCAATGAGCAGTTCTTC. It specifies CASLAGGIGNEQFF. This chain uses TRBV28 with TRBJ2-1, with 7 positions matching TRBD1. This CDR3 has 14 amino acids. V dropped 8 bases and J dropped 6; count of bases not matched to a gene: 10. Germline V gene sequence: CDR1 MDHEN, CDR2 SYDVKM.

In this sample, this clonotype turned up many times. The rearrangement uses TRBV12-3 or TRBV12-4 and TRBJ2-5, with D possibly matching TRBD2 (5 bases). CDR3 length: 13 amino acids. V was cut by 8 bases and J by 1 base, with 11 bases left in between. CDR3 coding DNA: TGTGCCAGCGTCCGGGGAATCCAAGAGACCCAGTACTTC. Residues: CASVRGIQETQYF.

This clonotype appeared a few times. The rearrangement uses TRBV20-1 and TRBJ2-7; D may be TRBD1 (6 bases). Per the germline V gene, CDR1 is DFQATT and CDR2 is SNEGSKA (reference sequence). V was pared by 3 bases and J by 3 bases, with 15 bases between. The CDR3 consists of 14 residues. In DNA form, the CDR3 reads TGCAGTGCTAGGGAATTCGGCAGGGGCTACGAGCAGTACTTC. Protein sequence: CSAREFGRGYEQYF.

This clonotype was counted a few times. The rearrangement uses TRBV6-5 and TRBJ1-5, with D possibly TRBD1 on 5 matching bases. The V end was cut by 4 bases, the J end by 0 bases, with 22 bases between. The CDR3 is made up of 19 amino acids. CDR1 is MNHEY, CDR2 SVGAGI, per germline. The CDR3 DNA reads TGTGCCAGCAGTTCCTCGACAGCCGCCTCTACCATTAGCAATCAGCCCCAGCATTTT. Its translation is CASSSSTAASTISNQPQHF.

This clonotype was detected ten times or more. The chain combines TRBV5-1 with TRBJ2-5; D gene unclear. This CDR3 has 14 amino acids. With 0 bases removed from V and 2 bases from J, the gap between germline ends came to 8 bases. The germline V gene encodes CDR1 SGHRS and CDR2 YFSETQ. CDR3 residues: CASSLGSLQETQYF. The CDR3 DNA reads TGCGCCAGCAGCTTGGGTAGTCTTCAAGAGACCCAGTACTTC.

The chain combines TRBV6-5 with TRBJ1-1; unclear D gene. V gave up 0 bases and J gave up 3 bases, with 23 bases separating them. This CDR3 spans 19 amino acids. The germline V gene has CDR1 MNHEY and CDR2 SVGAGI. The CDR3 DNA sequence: TGTGCCAGCAGTTACTCTCTCGGGTCAACAATCCTGAGAGACACTGAAGCTTTCTTT. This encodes CASSYSLGSTILRDTEAFF.